A single sample is the source of the 32 T cell receptor beta chains below, sequenced in a study of T cell changes during pregnancy in multiple sclerosis. Here immunoSEQ multiplex PCR was the method, and the copy in TCRdb shows in-frame clones only, minus some. The sample carries 56,000 or so clones, approximately 90% recorded once. The specimen was peripheral blood, collected in the first trimester of pregnancy. These receptors were taken from a female donor in good health, enrolled as a control in a pregnancy study.

The CDR3 loop reads CASSLLAANTGELFF. The CDR3 bases are TGTGCCAGTAGTTTACTAGCGGCGAACACCGGGGAGCTGTTTTTT. J is TRBJ2-2 and V is TRBV19; TRBD2 agrees at 8 bases. This CDR3 is 15 amino acids long. The junction had 2 bases not matched to a gene; V was cut back by 5 bases and J by 0 bases. CDR1 and CDR2 from the germline V gene are LNHDA and SQIVND (reference sequence).

J is TRBJ2-2 and V is TRBV25-1; D is possibly TRBD2 (6 bases). CDR3 length: 13 amino acids. V gave up 6 bases and J gave up 6 bases, with 11 bases separating them. CDR1 MGHDK and CDR2 SYGVNS come from the germline V gene. CDR3 protein: CASRDTGAGELFF. CDR3 nucleotides: TGTGCCAGCAGGGACACGGGAGCCGGGGAGCTGTTTTTT. Drawing the rest from reference TRBV25-1 and TRBJ2-2, the complete variable domain is EADIYQTPRYLVIGTGKKITLECSQTMGHDKMYWYQQDPGMELHLIHYSYGVNSTEKGDLSSESTVSRIRTEHFPLTLESARPSHTSQYLCASRDTGAGELFFGEGSRLTVL.

This rearrangement joins TRBV7-2 to TRBJ2-3; tentative D call: TRBD2 (6 bases). The germline V and J ends were trimmed by 7 bases and 4 bases, with 18 bases remaining between them. The CDR3 is made up of 15 amino acids. Germline V gene data show CDR1 as SGHTA and CDR2 as FQGNSA. The CDR3 region is CASKFRDLDSDTQYF. The CDR3 DNA follows: TGTGCCAGCAAATTCCGGGACTTGGACTCAGATACGCAGTATTTT.

This clone was detected only once. This rearrangement joins TRBV10-3 to TRBJ2-2; 9 bases map to TRBD2. This CDR3 region has 17 residues. Trimming took 0 bases from V and 1 from J; bases not matched to a gene: 3. The V gene's germline CDR1 is ENHRY and CDR2 SYGVKD. The CDR3: CAISESRLAENTGELFF. The CDR3 nucleotides read TGTGCCATCAGTGAGTCAAGACTAGCGGAGAACACCGGGGAGCTGTTTTTT.

In DNA form, the CDR3 reads TGTGCCAGTAGTGCGGAGGGACGGCGGGTCTACGAGCAGTACTTC. Its translation: CASSAEGRRVYEQYF. V usage is TRBV19 and J usage is TRBJ2-7; D may be TRBD2 (6 bases). The V and J ends lost 5 bases and 3 bases respectively, with 17 bases between them. CDR1 is LNHDA and CDR2 is SQIVND in the germline V gene (reference sequence). The CDR3 length is 15 residues.

This clone is judged medium-sized (0.01 to 0.1%). The chain couples TRBV29-1 to TRBJ1-1; perhaps TRBD1 as D (6 bases). The CDR3 has 13 residues. The V and J ends lost 7 bases and 7 bases respectively, with 19 bases between them. CDR1 is SQVTM, CDR2 ANQGSEA, per germline. The CDR3 loop is CSARDNFNVEAFF. Written as DNA, the CDR3 is TGCAGCGCCCGGGACAATTTCAACGTTGAAGCTTTCTTT.

In this sample, this clone turned up a few times. The chain combines TRBV6-1 with TRBJ1-2, with 7 bases fitting TRBD1. This CDR3 is built from 14 residues. Germline CDR1 and CDR2: MNHNS and SASEGT. Trimming cost V 3 bases and J 6 bases; bases outside gene matches: 7. The CDR3 DNA is TGTGCCAGCAGTGACGACAGGGAATCGAATGGCTACACCTTC. Protein sequence: CASSDDRESNGYTF.

The J gene is TRBJ1-1, the V gene TRBV5-1, with TRBD1 as a possible D gene (5 bases). Trimming stripped 1 base from V and 3 bases from J, with 13 bases between. Germline V gene data show CDR1 as SGHRS and CDR2 as YFSETQ. The CDR3 is made up of 15 amino acids. CDR3 sequence reads: CASSLLPGRDTEAFF. DNA for the CDR3: TGCGCCAGCAGCTTGTTGCCAGGCAGGGACACTGAAGCTTTCTTT. Drawing the rest from reference TRBV5-1 and TRBJ1-1, the complete variable domain is KAGVTQTPRYLIKTRGQQVTLSCSPISGHRSVSWYQQTPGQGLQFLFEYFSETQRNKGNFPGRFSGRQFSNSRSEMNVSTLELGDSALYLCASSLLPGRDTEAFFGQGTRLTVV.

V and J are TRBV7-8 and TRBJ2-1; a possible D gene is TRBD2 (5 bases). The CDR3 contains 19 residues. Germline CDR1 is SGHVS and CDR2 is FQNEAQ. Between the trimmed V and J ends, which lost 4 bases and 1 base, there was a span of 23 bases. The CDR3 spells CASSSAGPSAAASYNEQFF. CDR3 coding DNA: TGTGCCAGCAGCTCCGCTGGGCCCTCAGCGGCCGCATCCTACAATGAGCAGTTCTTC.

The chain carries TRBV7-8 and TRBJ2-1, with D perhaps matching TRBD1 (5 bases). This CDR3 spans 12 amino acids. CDR1 is SGHVS and CDR2 is FQNEAQ in the germline V gene. Trimming removed 5 bases from V and 9 bases from J, with 11 bases in between. CDR3 in amino acids: CASSPGSGEQFF. The CDR3 DNA sequence: TGTGCCAGCAGCCCAGGGTCTGGTGAGCAGTTCTTC.

The J gene is TRBJ1-2, the V gene TRBV9, with TRBD1 identical over 10 bases. Trimming at V came to 2 bases and at J to 8 bases, leaving 6 bases not matched to a gene. The CDR3 length is 14 residues. CDR1 and CDR2 (germline): SGDLS, YYNGEE. The CDR3 bases are TGTGCCAGCAGCGTCCGGGACAGGGGTGTAGGCTACACCTTC. Its translation is CASSVRDRGVGYTF.

This sequence joins TRBV9 and TRBJ2-3, with 12 bases that match TRBD2. Germline CDR1 SGDLS, CDR2 YYNGEE. J lost 6 bases, V lost 0 bases, and 5 bases had no gene match. This CDR3 is built from 16 residues. The CDR3 DNA follows: TGTGCCAGCAGCGTAGCCCCGACTAGCGGGGGTGATACGCAGTATTTT. Its translation is CASSVAPTSGGDTQYF.

The chain recombines TRBV10-3 with TRBJ2-1; no firm D call. V was clipped by 5 bases and J by 2 bases, with 7 bases between them. Germline V gives CDR1 ENHRY, CDR2 SYGVKD. The CDR3 covers 13 residues. The DNA for the CDR3 is TGTGCCATCAGTATGGTAGCCTACAATGAGCAGTTCTTC. Translating gives CAISMVAYNEQFF.

This clone has a single count. The V gene is TRBV9, the J gene TRBJ1-5, with D tentatively TRBD1 (6 bases). CDR3 length: 17 amino acids. Germline-derived CDR1 and CDR2 are SGDLS and YYNGEE. The germline V and J ends were trimmed by 4 bases and 7 bases, with 24 bases remaining between them. The CDR3 sequence is CASSPQSSQGLRQPQHF. CDR3 sequence (DNA): TGTGCCAGCAGCCCCCAATCGTCACAGGGCTTAAGGCAGCCCCAGCATTTT.

Here the CDR3 DNA reads TGTGCCAGCAGCTTAGGGACTAGCTCCTACAATGAGCAGTTCTTC. This codes for CASSLGTSSYNEQFF. The V call is TRBV7-9, the J call TRBJ2-1; 7 nucleotides agree with TRBD2. CDR1 is SEHNR, CDR2 FQNEAQ, per germline (reference sequence). Trimming cost V 1 base and J 0 bases; bases outside gene matches: 0. The CDR3 is made up of 15 amino acids.

In nucleotides, the CDR3 is TGTGCCAGCAGTTTATCTCGGGGGTGGGAGCAGTACTTC. This translates into CASSLSRGWEQYF. The rearrangement joins TRBV27 to TRBJ2-7, with D possibly TRBD2 on 6 matching bases. Per germline, CDR1 MNHEY and CDR2 SMNVEV (reference sequence). CDR3 length: 13 amino acids. With 0 bases removed from V and 7 bases from J, the gap between germline ends came to 10 bases.

The gene calls are TRBV19 and TRBJ2-7; 9 bases match TRBD2. The CDR3 has 17 residues. Germline V CDR1 and CDR2: LNHDA, SQIVND (reference sequence). The J segment lost 7 bases and the V segment lost 6 bases, leaving 19 bases of the junction unmatched. CDR3 DNA: TGTGCCAGTAGCAGAAATTCCCCGGGACTAGCTCGTTGGGAGCAGTACTTC. Encoded protein: CASSRNSPGLARWEQYF.

V and J are TRBV11-2 and TRBJ1-4; D may be TRBD1 (6 bases). The germline gives CDR1 SGHAT, CDR2 FQNNGV. Trimming left V 3 bases short and J 8 bases short, with 16 bases between. The CDR3 has 15 residues. The CDR3 DNA sequence: TGTGCCAGCAGCTTTAACCCCACTGGGGGCGAAAAACTGTTTTTT. This sequence encodes CASSFNPTGGEKLFF. Looking up the rest from reference TRBV11-2 and TRBJ1-4 gives the full variable domain: EAGVAQSPRYKIIEKRQSVAFWCNPISGHATLYWYQQILGQGPKLLIQFQNNGVVDDSQLPKDRFSAERLKGVDSTLKIQPAKLEDSAVYLCASSFNPTGGEKLFFGSGTQLSVL.

V gene TRBV5-6 combines with J gene TRBJ1-4, with no clear D. CDR1 and CDR2 from the germline V gene are SGHDT and YYEEEE. V lost 1 base to trimming and J lost 6 bases, with 10 bases between them. The CDR3 loop spans 14 amino acids. CDR3 in DNA: TGTGCCAGCAGCTTGTCCGGGGTAGATGAAAAACTGTTTTTT. This gives the protein CASSLSGVDEKLFF.

The rearrangement uses TRBV11-2 and TRBJ2-7; TRBD2 aligns across 8 bases. The CDR3 length is 15 residues. CDR1 and CDR2 from the germline V gene are SGHAT and FQNNGV. V lost 5 bases to trimming and J lost 2 bases; unmatched junction nucleotides: 8. DNA for the CDR3: TGTGCCAGCAGCCCCGGGACTAGGGGTACCTACGAGCAGTACTTC. Its translation is CASSPGTRGTYEQYF. The complete variable domain, with remaining parts taken from reference TRBV11-2 and TRBJ2-7, reads EAGVAQSPRYKIIEKRQSVAFWCNPISGHATLYWYQQILGQGPKLLIQFQNNGVVDDSQLPKDRFSAERLKGVDSTLKIQPAKLEDSAVYLCASSPGTRGTYEQYFGPGTRLTVT.

A single count supports this clone. The chain couples TRBV7-9 to TRBJ2-1; D may be TRBD2 (5 bases). The germline V gene encodes CDR1 SEHNR and CDR2 FQNEAQ (reference sequence). This CDR3 has 17 amino acids. The V gene lost 5 bases and the J gene lost 2 bases, with 19 bases spanning the gap. The CDR3 nucleotides read TGTGCCAGCAGCATCGAGGGTGGGATGAGAACCTACAATGAGCAGTTCTTC. As protein: CASSIEGGMRTYNEQFF.

The chain has TRBV30 and TRBJ2-3; weak D call: TRBD2 (6 bases). The CDR3 totals 17 residues. Germline V gives CDR1 GTSNPN, CDR2 SVGIG (reference sequence). V was trimmed by 2 bases and J by 0 bases, leaving 18 bases between them. CDR3 in amino acids: CAWSPTALAPSTDTQYF. The CDR3 DNA reads TGTGCCTGGAGTCCCACGGCGCTAGCGCCCAGCACAGATACGCAGTATTTT. Full variable domain (missing parts from reference TRBV30 and TRBJ2-3): SQTIHQWPATLVQPVGSPLSLECTVEGTSNPNLYWYRQAAGRGLQLLFYSVGIGQISSEVPQNLSASRPQDRQFILSSKKLLLSDSGFYLCAWSPTALAPSTDTQYFGPGTRLTVL.

The chain's CDR3 is CASSTGQLHTFSNQPQHF. The CDR3 DNA sequence: TGTGCCAGCAGTACTGGGCAATTACACACCTTCAGCAATCAGCCCCAGCATTTT. The chain combines TRBV2 with TRBJ1-5, with D uncertain. Between the trimmed V and J ends, which lost 5 bases and 1 base, there was a span of 21 bases. The CDR3 is 18 residues long. The V gene's germline CDR1 is SNHLY and CDR2 FYNNEI.

V is TRBV11-3 and J is TRBJ2-7, with D hard to call. Germline V gene data show CDR1 as SGHNT and CDR2 as YENEEA. Trimming took 1 base from V and 4 from J, leaving 8 bases between them. The length of the CDR3 is 13 residues. CDR3 coding DNA: TGTGCCAGCAGCTTAGGTACAGAGTACGAGCAGTACTTC. Its protein product is CASSLGTEYEQYF.

The V call is TRBV7-2, the J call TRBJ1-2; TRBD1 is a possible D gene (5 bases). Germline CDR1 SGHTA, CDR2 FQGNSA. The CDR3 has 14 residues. V was shortened by 0 bases and J by 8 bases, with 13 bases between the two germline ends. The CDR3 region is CASSLALGGGGYTF. For the CDR3, the DNA is TGTGCCAGCAGCTTAGCGTTGGGGGGAGGAGGCTACACCTTC.

The genes are TRBV29-1 and TRBJ2-5; the D gene is possibly TRBD1 (5 bases). Germline V gives CDR1 SQVTM, CDR2 ANQGSEA. The CDR3 runs 12 residues. V shed 7 bases and J shed 5 bases, with 14 bases lying between them. CDR3 bases: TGCAGCGGGCAGGGATTAAAGGAGACCCAGTACTTC. Protein product: CSGQGLKETQYF.

This clone was observed a handful of times. The rearrangement joins TRBV28 to TRBJ1-6; D ambiguous. In germline, CDR1 is MDHEN, CDR2 SYDVKM. The ends were cut back, 10 bases at V and 7 bases at J, with 14 bases in the middle. The CDR3 extends over 13 amino acids. CDR3 amino acids: CAIGESVNSPLHF. The CDR3 bases are TGTGCCATCGGGGAGTCGGTAAATTCACCCCTCCACTTT.

The chain has TRBV15 and TRBJ2-1; D not resolved. CDR1 is LNHNV, CDR2 YYDKDF, per germline (reference sequence). V was cut by 1 base and J by 10 bases, with 14 bases left in between. This CDR3 has 14 amino acids. The CDR3 loop is CATSRVSNLLEQFF. In DNA form, the CDR3 reads TGTGCCACCAGCAGAGTTTCTAACCTCCTAGAGCAGTTCTTC.

This clone appeared a single time. The chain links TRBV7-9 to TRBJ1-2; 7 nucleotides match TRBD1. Germline trimming cut 5 bases from V and 5 bases from J; bases unmatched to any gene: 5. CDR1 and CDR2 (germline): SEHNR, FQNEAQ (reference sequence). The CDR3 has 13 amino acids. The CDR3 sequence: CASSEGAGYGYTF. The CDR3 DNA sequence: TGTGCCAGCAGCGAGGGGGCCGGGTATGGCTACACCTTC.

The chain combines TRBV5-4 with TRBJ2-5, with D perhaps TRBD1 (5 bases). The germline V and J ends were trimmed by 3 bases and 1 base, with 7 bases remaining between them. The germline CDR1 and CDR2 sequences are SGHNT and YYREEE (reference sequence). The CDR3 runs 13 residues. This chain's CDR3 is CASSSQGQETQYF. As DNA, the CDR3 is TGTGCCAGCAGCTCCCAGGGCCAAGAGACCCAGTACTTC.

The chain employs TRBV15 and TRBJ2-1, with 8 bases identical to TRBD2. Germline V lookup: CDR1 LNHNV, CDR2 YYDKDF (reference sequence). V trimming: 5 bases; J trimming: 3 bases; junction bases outside the gene matches: 9. The CDR3 covers 16 residues. CDR3 sequence reads: CATSYRGLEGYNEQFF. As DNA, the CDR3 is TGTGCCACCAGCTACCGGGGACTAGAAGGCTACAATGAGCAGTTCTTC.

The genes are TRBV4-1 and TRBJ1-5; possibly TRBD1 for D (6 bases). Germline assignment: CDR1 MGHRA and CDR2 YSYEKL. This CDR3 spans 15 amino acids. Trimming stripped 1 base from V and 6 bases from J, with 13 bases between. The CDR3 loop reads CASSQATGLGQPQHF. The CDR3 coding sequence is TGCGCCAGCAGCCAAGCGACAGGATTAGGTCAGCCCCAGCATTTT.